A single sample gave rise to the 24 T cell receptor beta chains below, sequenced in a study of blood T cell repertoires in COVID-19 (dated by TCRdb to 2019 to 2021). The method was the immunoSEQ multiplex PCR assay. This immuneACCESS table, as held by TCRdb, lists in-frame sequences with V and J called but not all clones. Of the missing ones, under half trace to an unresolved V gene in checked studies; the others have no known cause. The sample yields some 120,000 clones; roughly 79% were counted once. The ten largest make up roughly a tenth of the sample. Sample: peripheral blood. Every receptor here comes from a human donor in a cohort sampled during active COVID-19.

J is TRBJ2-7 and V is TRBV2, with 7 positions matching TRBD2. Losses at the gene ends were 6 bases for V and 4 bases for J; bases not matched to a gene: 3. There are 12 residues in the CDR3. Germline V gives CDR1 SNHLY, CDR2 FYNNEI. The CDR3 sequence: CASRREVYEQYF. The DNA of the CDR3 is TGTGCCAGCAGACGGGAGGTGTACGAGCAGTACTTC.

The rearrangement uses TRBV6-2 or TRBV6-3 and TRBJ2-7, with TRBD1 identical over 8 bases. Germline lookup yields CDR1 MNHEY and CDR2 SVGEGT. The junction had 6 bases not matched to a gene; V was cut back by 2 bases and J by 3 bases. This CDR3 is 15 amino acids long. The CDR3 DNA follows: TGTGCCAGCAGTTACGTCGGGACAGGTGGCTACGAGCAGTACTTC. Amino acid sequence: CASSYVGTGGYEQYF.

The CDR3 region is CASSVDRGDYGYTF. DNA of the CDR3: TGTGCCAGCAGCGTAGACAGGGGGGACTATGGCTACACCTTC. The J gene is TRBJ1-2, the V gene TRBV7-6; 9 bases are a match to TRBD1. The V gene's germline CDR1 is SGHVS and CDR2 FNYEAQ. After removal of 5 bases from V and 3 bases from J, the junction contained 4 bases not matched to a gene. The length of the CDR3 is 14 residues. Together with reference TRBV7-6 and TRBJ1-2, the CDR3 gives the full variable domain: GAGVSQSPRYKVTKRGQDVALRCDPISGHVSLYWYRQALGQGPEFLTYFNYEAQQDKSGLPNDRFSAERPEGSISTLTIQRTEQRDSAMYRCASSVDRGDYGYTFGSGTRLTVV.

The rearrangement joins TRBV9 to TRBJ1-5; 9 bases match TRBD1. The CDR3 loop spans 15 amino acids. V lost 0 bases to trimming and J lost 6 bases; unmatched junction nucleotides: 4. The germline CDR1 and CDR2 sequences are SGDLS and YYNGEE. CDR3 nucleotides: TGTGCCAGCAGCGTAGAGGGGACAGGGAGTCAGCCCCAGCATTTT. Its protein is CASSVEGTGSQPQHF. The variable domain in full, completed from reference TRBV9 and TRBJ1-5, reads DSGVTQTPKHLITATGQRVTLRCSPRSGDLSVYWYQQSLDQGLQFLIQYYNGEERAKGNILERFSAQQFPDLHSELNLSSLELGDSALYFCASSVEGTGSQPQHFGDGTRLSIL.

The chain combines TRBV6-5 with TRBJ1-3; D not certain. Germline lookup yields CDR1 MNHEY and CDR2 SVGAGI. This CDR3 is 12 amino acids long. The V and J ends lost 4 bases and 4 bases respectively, with 5 bases between them. The CDR3 protein is CASSSLGNTIYF. CDR3 coding DNA: TGTGCCAGCAGTTCCTTAGGAAACACCATATATTTT.

This sequence joins TRBV5-4 and TRBJ2-7; 9 bases are shared with TRBD2. Germline CDR1 reads SGHNT; CDR2 reads YYREEE (reference sequence). Trimming cost V 4 bases and J 0 bases; bases outside gene matches: 5. This CDR3 comprises 15 residues. This chain's CDR3 is CASSKGLASSYEQYF. Here the CDR3 DNA reads TGTGCCAGCAGCAAGGGACTAGCAAGCTCCTACGAGCAGTACTTC. Supplemented by reference TRBV5-4 and TRBJ2-7, the full variable domain reads ETGVTQSPTHLIKTRGQQVTLRCSSQSGHNTVSWYQQALGQGPQFIFQYYREEENGRGNFPPRFSGLQFPNYSSELNVNALELDDSALYLCASSKGLASSYEQYFGPGTRLTVT.

As concerns this clone: At one end, the junction sequence differs from germline, possibly due to a read error. This chain joins TRBV19 and TRBJ1-5, with 7 nucleotides matching TRBD1. CDR3 length: 15 residues. Germline V gene data show CDR1 as LNHDA and CDR2 as SQIVND (reference sequence). The CDR3 loop is CASTSRDSYNQLQHF. CDR3 nucleotide sequence: TGTGCCAGTACCTCCCGGGACAGCTACAATCAGCTCCAGCATTTT.

V is TRBV28 and J is TRBJ1-2; the D is unclear. Germline CDR1 reads MDHEN; CDR2 reads SYDVKM. Deletions cut 6 bases from V and 8 bases from J, with 19 bases between. The CDR3 covers 14 residues. CDR3 protein: CASSSAATILGYTF. In nucleotides, the CDR3 is TGTGCCAGCAGCTCCGCCGCGACAATCTTAGGCTACACCTTC.

The chain recombines TRBV5-8 with TRBJ1-2; 7 nucleotides align to TRBD1. Germline assignment: CDR1 SGHTS and CDR2 YDEGEE. Germline trimming cut 1 base from V and 4 bases from J; bases unmatched to any gene: 4. The CDR3 totals 14 residues. The CDR3 DNA reads as TGTGCCAGCAGCTTGTGGGGGACAGTCTATGGCTACACCTTC. It codes for CASSLWGTVYGYTF.

The chain carries TRBV28 and TRBJ1-6; 7 bases are shared with TRBD1. This CDR3 comprises 14 residues. Unmatched junction bases numbered 5, after V lost 7 bases and J lost 5 bases. The germline V gene has CDR1 MDHEN and CDR2 SYDVKM. CDR3 nucleotides: TGTGCCAGCAAAGGGACAGCGCATAATTCACCCCTCCACTTT. Its protein is CASKGTAHNSPLHF.

The chain links TRBV6-2 or TRBV6-3 to TRBJ2-7, with TRBD2 identical over 7 bases. There are 14 residues in the CDR3. Germline values: CDR1 MNHEY, CDR2 SVGEGT. The V gene end was trimmed by 5 bases and the J gene end by 0 bases; junction bases not matched to a gene: 4. In DNA form, the CDR3 reads TGTGCCAGCAGTAAAACGGGGGGCTCCTACGAGCAGTACTTC. As protein: CASSKTGGSYEQYF.

This clone came up once. V is TRBV19 and J is TRBJ1-1; no clear D. This CDR3 is 15 amino acids long. Trimming took 7 bases from V and 1 from J, leaving 16 bases between them. Germline V lookup: CDR1 LNHDA, CDR2 SQIVND (reference sequence). The CDR3, as DNA: TGTGCCAGTACCAAATATGGGCAATCGAACACTGAAGCTTTCTTT. Translation: CASTKYGQSNTEAFF.

This sequence joins TRBV30 and TRBJ1-1; no clear D gene. This CDR3 is built from 13 residues. The ends were cut back, 1 base at V and 0 bases at J, with 6 bases in the middle. Per the germline V gene, CDR1 is GTSNPN and CDR2 is SVGIG (reference sequence). The DNA for the CDR3 is TGTGCCTGGAGTGACGAGGTGAACACTGAAGCTTTCTTT. Amino acid sequence: CAWSDEVNTEAFF. Full variable domain (outside the CDR3, taken from reference TRBV30 and TRBJ1-1): SQTIHQWPATLVQPVGSPLSLECTVEGTSNPNLYWYRQAAGRGLQLLFYSVGIGQISSEVPQNLSASRPQDRQFILSSKKLLLSDSGFYLCAWSDEVNTEAFFGQGTRLTVV.

The chain uses TRBV7-9 and TRBJ1-3; D may be TRBD1 (5 bases). The CDR3 length is 14 residues. V shed 2 bases and J shed 1 base, with 6 bases lying between them. From germline, CDR1 is SEHNR and CDR2 FQNEAQ (reference sequence). CDR3 residues: CASSLTGSGNTIYF. The DNA for the CDR3 is TGTGCCAGCAGCTTAACAGGTTCTGGAAACACCATATATTTT.

V is TRBV11-2 and J is TRBJ1-4; D may be TRBD1 (6 bases). V lost 5 bases, J lost 10 bases, and 23 bases lay in between. Germline assignment: CDR1 SGHAT and CDR2 FQNNGV. CDR3 size: 16 residues. The CDR3 DNA sequence: TGTGCCAGCAGCCCCGGACAGCCACAAACTACCTTAAAACTGTTTTTT. Protein product: CASSPGQPQTTLKLFF.

The gene calls are TRBV11-3 and TRBJ2-7; the D gene is possibly TRBD2 (5 bases). Germline CDR1 and CDR2: SGHNT and YENEEA. The CDR3 runs to 13 residues. Between the trimmed V and J ends, which lost 5 bases and 1 base, there was a span of 9 bases. CDR3 amino acids: CASSLGVSYEQYF. CDR3 nucleotides: TGTGCCAGCAGCCTCGGGGTTTCCTACGAGCAGTACTTC.

CDR3 sequence: CASSFGDRNTEAFF. The CDR3 DNA is TGTGCCAGCAGTTTTGGGGACAGAAACACTGAAGCTTTCTTT. The chain couples TRBV6-5 to TRBJ1-1, with 7 positions matching TRBD1. The germline V gene has CDR1 MNHEY and CDR2 SVGAGI. V shed 4 bases and J 2 bases; nucleotides not matched to a gene: 4. CDR3 size: 14 residues.

V gene TRBV27 combines with J gene TRBJ1-1; TRBD1 matches 8 bases. CDR1 and CDR2 (germline): MNHEY, SMNVEV (reference sequence). The CDR3 is 14 amino acids. The J segment lost 5 bases and the V segment lost 5 bases, leaving 7 bases of the junction unmatched. For the CDR3, the DNA is TGTGCCAGCAGTCTACAGGGGGGGGGAACTGAAGCTTTCTTT. Its translation is CASSLQGGGTEAFF.

The chain couples TRBV7-2 to TRBJ2-7; 11 nucleotides line up with TRBD1. CDR3 length: 14 residues. Germline V gene data show CDR1 as SGHTA and CDR2 as FQGNSA. V shed 4 bases and J 4 bases; nucleotides not matched to a gene: 3. The CDR3 loop is CASSSDRGLYEQYF. The DNA of the CDR3 is TGTGCCAGCAGCTCGGACAGGGGGCTATACGAGCAGTACTTC. Filled out from reference TRBV7-2 and TRBJ2-7, the complete variable domain reads GAGVSQSPSNKVTEKGKDVELRCDPISGHTALYWYRQSLGQGLEFLIYFQGNSAPDKSGLPSDRFSAERTGGSVSTLTIQRTQQEDSAVYLCASSSDRGLYEQYFGPGTRLTVT.

The rearrangement uses TRBV12-5 and TRBJ1-2, with 10 bases identical to TRBD1. V shed 3 bases and J 6 bases; nucleotides not matched to a gene: 4. CDR1 and CDR2 (germline): LGHNT, FRNRAP. The length of the CDR3 is 14 residues. CDR3 nucleotides: TGTGCTAGTGGTTTTCCCGGGACAGGGGATGGCTACACCTTC. It codes for CASGFPGTGDGYTF.

The chain employs TRBV6-2 or TRBV6-3 and TRBJ2-5, with unresolved D. The CDR3 spans 14 residues. The germline V gene encodes CDR1 MNHEY and CDR2 SVGEGT. V was shortened by 0 bases and J by 2 bases, with 7 bases between the two germline ends. The CDR3 nucleotides are TGTGCCAGCAGTTACTCGACAAAACAAGAGACCCAGTACTTC. Translated, it gives CASSYSTKQETQYF.

The V and J genes are TRBV9 and TRBJ1-6; TRBD1 matches at 7 bases. The CDR3 is 16 residues long. The trim removed 3 bases at V and 7 bases at J, leaving 10 bases unmatched. The V gene's germline CDR1 is SGDLS and CDR2 YYNGEE. The CDR3 DNA follows: TGTGCCAGCAGCGCATGGACAGGAGTAGCCAATTCACCCCTCCACTTT. Translation: CASSAWTGVANSPLHF. Using reference TRBV9 and TRBJ1-6 for the parts outside the CDR3, the full variable domain is DSGVTQTPKHLITATGQRVTLRCSPRSGDLSVYWYQQSLDQGLQFLIQYYNGEERAKGNILERFSAQQFPDLHSELNLSSLELGDSALYFCASSAWTGVANSPLHFGNGTRLTVT.

This chain connects TRBV11-2 to TRBJ1-1; D not resolved. CDR3 length: 14 residues. The V gene lost 5 bases and the J gene lost 1 base, with 11 bases spanning the gap. Germline CDR1 and CDR2: SGHAT and FQNNGV. Here the CDR3 reads CASSPTPGNTEAFF. The CDR3 DNA reads TGTGCCAGCAGCCCGACCCCGGGGAACACTGAAGCTTTCTTT.

The V call is TRBV6-5, the J call TRBJ1-6, with 7 nucleotides matching TRBD1. There are 16 residues in the CDR3. Per germline, CDR1 MNHEY and CDR2 SVGAGI. V was pared by 2 bases and J by 8 bases, with 9 bases of the junction left unmatched. CDR3 bases: TGTGCCAGCAGTTACAACTCGGGACAGATACATTCACCCCTCCACTTT. This gives the protein CASSYNSGQIHSPLHF.